This T cell receptor (beta chain) was sequenced during a study of human T cells and chemical hapten exposure. Study outcomes and limitations: Clustering by CDR3 similarity yielded significantly more large clusters from expanded TCRs than controls. Counts of expanded TCRs at PT1 were positively correlated with patch test score.

Comment on this clonotype: Antigen unknown.

Regarding time point: pre-sensitization, week 0. Described treatment: therapeutic diphenylcyclopropenone sensitization with weekly scalp DPC. People who gave samples had alopecia, were 18 to 70 years old, and were suitable for DPC. Unfractionated whole blood was the source from which total RNA was extracted. J lost 5 bases, V lost 6 bases, and 7 bases had no gene match. Germline V gives CDR1 MNHNY, CDR2 SVGAGI (reference sequence). The CDR3 consists of 14 residues. TCRdb used MiXCR to reprocess the RACE reads, holding one entry per CDR3 protein. The data hold around 250,000 distinct CDR3 sequences, with about 8.1% observed a single time.

The sequence came from a woman in her forties with alopecia areata. Some clones in this sample may be carry-over from other donors' samples. This sample comprised whole blood, obtained in connection with sensitization to the hapten diphenylcyclopropenone (DPC). The chain links TRBV6-6 to TRBJ1-1, with 9 bases aligning to TRBD1. CDR3 sequence: CASRTGGLWTEAFF. The CDR3 DNA reads as TGTGCCAGCAGGACAGGGGGGCTGTGGACTGAAGCTTTCTTT.